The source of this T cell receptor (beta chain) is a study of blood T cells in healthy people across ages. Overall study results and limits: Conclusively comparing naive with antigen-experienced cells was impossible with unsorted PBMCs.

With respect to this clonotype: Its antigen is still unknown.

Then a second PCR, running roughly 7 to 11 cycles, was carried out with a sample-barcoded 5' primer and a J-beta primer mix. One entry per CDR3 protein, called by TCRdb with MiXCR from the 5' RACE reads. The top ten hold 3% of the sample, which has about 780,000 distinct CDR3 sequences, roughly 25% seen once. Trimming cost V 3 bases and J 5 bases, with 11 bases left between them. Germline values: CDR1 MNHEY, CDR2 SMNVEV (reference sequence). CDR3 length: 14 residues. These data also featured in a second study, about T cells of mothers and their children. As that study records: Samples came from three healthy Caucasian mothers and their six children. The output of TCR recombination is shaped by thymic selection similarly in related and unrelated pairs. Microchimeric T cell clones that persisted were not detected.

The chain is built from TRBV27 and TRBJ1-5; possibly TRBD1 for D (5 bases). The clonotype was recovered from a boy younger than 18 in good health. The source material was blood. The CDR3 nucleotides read TGTGCCAGCAGTTTCAGGTCGGGGGATCAGCCCCAGCATTTT. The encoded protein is CASSFRSGDQPQHF.